The entry below gives a single TCR beta chain sequence along with its context. Its antigen is as yet unknown. The protocol was immunoSEQ multiplex PCR, while the TCRdb copy is restricted to in-frame clones and leaves out a portion. This sample has about 4,300 clones, with 78% found just once. V lost 5 bases and J 8 bases, leaving 12 bases between the germline ends. CDR1 and CDR2 (germline): LNHDA, SQIVND (reference sequence). The CDR3 totals 12 residues. The time point is: week 3, after first cycle of checkpoint inhibitor. The sample originates from a study of blood T cell dynamics during melanoma immunotherapy. The study, taken as a whole, reports: The study could not tell melanoma-specific clones from general immune activation.

The receptor comes from a human donor with melanoma. The rearrangement uses TRBV19 and TRBJ1-2; a possible D gene is TRBD1 (5 bases). Sample: blood, taken from a patient treated with checkpoint blockade. CDR3 sequence (DNA): TGTGCCAGTAGTTTCCAGGGTGGAGGCTACACCTTC. As protein: CASSFQGGGYTF.